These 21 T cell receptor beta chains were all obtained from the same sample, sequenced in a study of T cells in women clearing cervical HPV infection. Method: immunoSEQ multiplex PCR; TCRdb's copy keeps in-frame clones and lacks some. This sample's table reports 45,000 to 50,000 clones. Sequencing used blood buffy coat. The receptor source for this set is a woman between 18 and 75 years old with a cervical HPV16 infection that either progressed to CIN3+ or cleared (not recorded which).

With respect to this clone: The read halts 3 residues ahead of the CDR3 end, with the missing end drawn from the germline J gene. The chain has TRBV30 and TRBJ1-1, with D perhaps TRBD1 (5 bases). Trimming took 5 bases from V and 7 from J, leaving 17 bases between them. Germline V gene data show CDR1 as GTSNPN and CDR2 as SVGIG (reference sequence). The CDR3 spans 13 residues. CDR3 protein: CAWSDNGDGEAFF. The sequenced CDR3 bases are TGTGCCTGGTCGGACAACGGAGACGGTGAA.

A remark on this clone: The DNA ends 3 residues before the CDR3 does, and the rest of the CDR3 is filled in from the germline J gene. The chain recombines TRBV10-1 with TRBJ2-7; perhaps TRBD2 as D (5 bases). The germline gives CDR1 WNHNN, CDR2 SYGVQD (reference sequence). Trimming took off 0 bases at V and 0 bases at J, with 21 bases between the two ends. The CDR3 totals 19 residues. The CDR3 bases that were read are TGCGCCAGCAGTGAGTCGGTCGGATCCGGGAAGACTAACTCCTACGAG. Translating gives CASSESVGSGKTNSYE. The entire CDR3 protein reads CASSESVGSGKTNSYEQYF.

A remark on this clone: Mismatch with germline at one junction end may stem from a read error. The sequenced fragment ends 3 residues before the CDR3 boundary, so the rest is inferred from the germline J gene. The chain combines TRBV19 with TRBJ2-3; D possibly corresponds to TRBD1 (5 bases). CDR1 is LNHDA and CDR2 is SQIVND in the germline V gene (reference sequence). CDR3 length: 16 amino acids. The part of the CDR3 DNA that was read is TGTGCCAGTAGTATAAACGGCCCTAGGGGTACAGAGACG. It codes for CASSINGPRGTET. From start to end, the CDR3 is CASSINGPRGTETQYF.

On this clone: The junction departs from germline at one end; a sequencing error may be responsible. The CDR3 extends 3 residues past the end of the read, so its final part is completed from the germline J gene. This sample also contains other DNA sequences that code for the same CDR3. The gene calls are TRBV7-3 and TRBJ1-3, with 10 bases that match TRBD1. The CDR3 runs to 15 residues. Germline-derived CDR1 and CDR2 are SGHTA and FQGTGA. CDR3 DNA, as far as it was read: TGTGCCAGCAGCCAGACAGGGGGCGCTGGAAACACG. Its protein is CASSQTGGAGNT. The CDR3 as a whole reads CASSQTGGAGNTIYF.

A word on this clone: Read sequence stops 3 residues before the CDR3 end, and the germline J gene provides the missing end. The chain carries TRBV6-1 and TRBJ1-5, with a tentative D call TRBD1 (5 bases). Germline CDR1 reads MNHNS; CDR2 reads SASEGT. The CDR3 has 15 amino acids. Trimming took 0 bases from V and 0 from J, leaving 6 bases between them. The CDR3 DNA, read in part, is TGTGCCAGCAGTGAAGCGAGGGGTAGCAATCAGCCC. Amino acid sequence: CASSEARGSNQP. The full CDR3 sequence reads CASSEARGSNQPQHF.

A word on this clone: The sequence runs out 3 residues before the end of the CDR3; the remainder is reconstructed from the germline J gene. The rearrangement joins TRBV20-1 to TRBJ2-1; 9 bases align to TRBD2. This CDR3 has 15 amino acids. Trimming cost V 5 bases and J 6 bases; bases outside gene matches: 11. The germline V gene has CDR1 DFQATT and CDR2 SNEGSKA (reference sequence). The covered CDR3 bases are TGCAGTGCTGGCCGCCCTAGCGGGACCCCCAATGAG. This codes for CSAGRPSGTPNE. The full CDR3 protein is CSAGRPSGTPNEQFF.

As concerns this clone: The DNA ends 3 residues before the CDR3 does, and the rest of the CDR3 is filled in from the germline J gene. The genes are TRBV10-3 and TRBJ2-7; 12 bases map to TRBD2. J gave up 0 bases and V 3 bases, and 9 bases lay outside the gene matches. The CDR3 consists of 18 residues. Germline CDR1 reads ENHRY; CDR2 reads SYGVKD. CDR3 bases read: TGTGCCATCAGTGAATCGCGGACTAGCGGGGCGAGCTCCTACGAG. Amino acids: CAISESRTSGASSYE. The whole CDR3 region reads CAISESRTSGASSYEQYF.

The CDR3 is CASKTGTGSNEQFF. CDR3 bases read: TGTGCCAGCAAAACCGGGACAGGGTCCAATGAG. The V gene is TRBV7-2, the J gene TRBJ2-1; 9 bases map to TRBD1. Sequencing ends 3 residues short of the CDR3 end; the germline J gene provides the rest. V was pared by 7 bases and J by 6 bases, with 7 bases of the junction left unmatched. The CDR3 covers 14 residues. Germline loops: CDR1 SGHTA, CDR2 FQGNSA.

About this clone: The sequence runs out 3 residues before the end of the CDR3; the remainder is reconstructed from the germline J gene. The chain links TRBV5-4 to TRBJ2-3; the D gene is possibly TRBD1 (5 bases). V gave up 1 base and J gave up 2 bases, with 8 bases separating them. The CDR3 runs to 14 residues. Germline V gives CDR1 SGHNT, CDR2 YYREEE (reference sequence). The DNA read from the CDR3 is TGTGCCAGCAGCTTGTCCAGGGACACAGATACG. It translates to CASSLSRDTDT. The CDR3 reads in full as CASSLSRDTDTQYF.

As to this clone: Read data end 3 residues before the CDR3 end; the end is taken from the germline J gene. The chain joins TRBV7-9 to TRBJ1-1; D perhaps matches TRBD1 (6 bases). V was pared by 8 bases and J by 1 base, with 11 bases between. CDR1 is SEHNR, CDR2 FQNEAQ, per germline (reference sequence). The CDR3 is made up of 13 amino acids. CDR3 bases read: TGTGCCAGCTTCAGACAGGAGAACACTGAA. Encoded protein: CASFRQENTE. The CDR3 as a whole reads CASFRQENTEAFF.

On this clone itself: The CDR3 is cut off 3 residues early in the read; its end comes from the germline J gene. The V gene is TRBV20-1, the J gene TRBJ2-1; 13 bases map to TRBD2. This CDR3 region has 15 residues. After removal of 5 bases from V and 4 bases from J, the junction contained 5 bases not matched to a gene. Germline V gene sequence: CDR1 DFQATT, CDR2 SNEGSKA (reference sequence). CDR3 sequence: CSAPLGLAGYNEQFF. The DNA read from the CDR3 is TGCAGTGCTCCCTTGGGACTAGCGGGGTACAATGAG.

The CDR3 loop reads CASSEMAGTGTEKLFF. Partial CDR3 DNA: TGTGCCAGCAGTGAGATGGCCGGGACAGGGACTGAAAAG. This rearrangement joins TRBV6-1 to TRBJ2-2, with 9 bases identical to TRBD1. The CDR3 is cut off 3 residues early in the read; its end comes from the germline J gene. Germline-derived CDR1 and CDR2 are MNHNS and SASEGT. The CDR3 has 16 amino acids.

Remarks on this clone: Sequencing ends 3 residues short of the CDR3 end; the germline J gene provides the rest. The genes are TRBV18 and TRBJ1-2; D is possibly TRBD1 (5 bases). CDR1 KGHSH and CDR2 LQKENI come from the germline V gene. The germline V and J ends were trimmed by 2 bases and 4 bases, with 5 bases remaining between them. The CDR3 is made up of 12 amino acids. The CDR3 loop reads CASSPGAYGYTF. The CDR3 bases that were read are TGTGCCAGCTCACCAGGGGCCTATGGC.

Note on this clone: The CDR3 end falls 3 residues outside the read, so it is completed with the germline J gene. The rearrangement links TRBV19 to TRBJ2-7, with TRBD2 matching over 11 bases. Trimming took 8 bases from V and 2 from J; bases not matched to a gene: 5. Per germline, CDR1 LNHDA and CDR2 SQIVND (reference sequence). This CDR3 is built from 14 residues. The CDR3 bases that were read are TGTGCCAGTTCCCCGGGACTAGCGGCCTACGAG. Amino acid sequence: CASSPGLAAYE. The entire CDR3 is CASSPGLAAYEQYF.

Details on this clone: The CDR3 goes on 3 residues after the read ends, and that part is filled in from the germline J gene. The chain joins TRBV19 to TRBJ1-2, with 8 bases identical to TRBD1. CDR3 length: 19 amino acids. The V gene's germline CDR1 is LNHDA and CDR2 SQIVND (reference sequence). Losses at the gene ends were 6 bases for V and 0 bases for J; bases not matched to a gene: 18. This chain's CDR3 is CASRILGQGANPSNYGYTF. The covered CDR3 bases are TGTGCCAGTAGAATACTGGGTCAGGGGGCGAACCCATCTAACTATGGC.

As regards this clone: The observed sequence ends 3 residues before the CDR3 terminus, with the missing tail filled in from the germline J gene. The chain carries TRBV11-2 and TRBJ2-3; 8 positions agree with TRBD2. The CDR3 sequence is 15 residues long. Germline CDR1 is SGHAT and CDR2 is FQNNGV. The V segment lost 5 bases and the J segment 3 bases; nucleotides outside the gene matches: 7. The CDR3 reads CASSPSGSLTDTQYF. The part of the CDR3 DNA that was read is TGTGCCAGCAGCCCGAGCGGGAGTCTGACAGATACG.

CDR3 DNA (partial): TGTGCCAGCAGCTTACTGGCCTTCCCCCACGAG. This translates into CASSLLAFPHE. The entire CDR3 protein is CASSLLAFPHEQYF. V is TRBV7-6 and J is TRBJ2-7; no firm D call. Coverage ceases 3 residues before the CDR3 finishes, and the germline J gene fills in the end. Trimming took off 2 bases at V and 5 bases at J, with 13 bases between the two ends. CDR1 and CDR2 (germline): SGHVS, FNYEAQ. The CDR3 has 14 amino acids.

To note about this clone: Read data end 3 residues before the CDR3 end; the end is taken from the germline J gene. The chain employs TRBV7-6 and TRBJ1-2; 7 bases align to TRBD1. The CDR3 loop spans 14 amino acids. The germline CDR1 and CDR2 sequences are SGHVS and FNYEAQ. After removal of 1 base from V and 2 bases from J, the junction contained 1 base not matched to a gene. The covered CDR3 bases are TGTGCCAGCAGCTTAGGCAGGGGGAACTATGGC. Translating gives CASSLGRGNYG. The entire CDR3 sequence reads CASSLGRGNYGYTF.

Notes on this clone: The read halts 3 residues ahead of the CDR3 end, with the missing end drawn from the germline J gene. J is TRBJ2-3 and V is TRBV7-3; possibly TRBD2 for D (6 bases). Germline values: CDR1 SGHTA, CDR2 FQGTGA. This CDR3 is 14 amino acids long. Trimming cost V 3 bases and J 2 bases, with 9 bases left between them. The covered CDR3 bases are TGTGCCAGCAGCTTCCCGGGGGTCACAGATACG. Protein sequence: CASSFPGVTDT. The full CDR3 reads CASSFPGVTDTQYF.

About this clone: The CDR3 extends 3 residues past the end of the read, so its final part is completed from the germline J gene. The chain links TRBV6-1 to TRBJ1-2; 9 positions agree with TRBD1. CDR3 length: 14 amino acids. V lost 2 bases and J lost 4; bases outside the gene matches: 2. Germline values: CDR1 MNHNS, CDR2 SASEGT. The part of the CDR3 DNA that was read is TGTGCCAGCAGTGAAACAGGGGGCGGCTATGGC. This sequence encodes CASSETGGGYG. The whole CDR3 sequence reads CASSETGGGYGYTF.

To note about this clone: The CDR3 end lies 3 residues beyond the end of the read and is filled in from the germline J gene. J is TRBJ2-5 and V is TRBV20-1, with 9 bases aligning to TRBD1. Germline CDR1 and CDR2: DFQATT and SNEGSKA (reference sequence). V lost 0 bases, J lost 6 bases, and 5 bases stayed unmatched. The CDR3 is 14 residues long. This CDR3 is CSARDRTGEKTQYF. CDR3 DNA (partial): TGCAGTGCTAGAGACCGGACAGGGGAGAAGACC.